This T cell receptor (beta chain) was identified during a study of T cells after yellow fever vaccination. This clonotype was found a few times. Antigen specificity is unknown. V lost 3 bases and J lost 7, with 13 bases in between. The CDR3 extends over 14 amino acids. CDR1 is SGHDT and CDR2 is YYEEEE in the germline V gene. 5'RACE template switching generated TCR cDNA, adding a universal primer site and UMIs. TCRdb called the 5' RACE reads again in MiXCR, with one record for every CDR3 protein. The sample holds approximately 260,000 distinct CDR3 sequences, roughly 13% seen once. Whole-study findings and limits: Post-booster repertoires contained most primary-vaccination clones again (almost 97% CD4, over 70% CD8). A secondary response was less intense yet reached its peak sooner, at day 5 versus 15.

The receptor was derived from a man aged 25 to 45 who received the YFV17D yellow fever vaccine. The chain links TRBV5-6 to TRBJ2-2; unclear D gene. Here the sequenced sample was CD4+ T cells sorted from PBMCs, taken 45 days after the yellow fever booster vaccination. The DNA for the CDR3 is TGTGCCAGCAGCTCTATCTCTAGGAACGGGGAGCTGTTTTTT. Protein sequence: CASSSISRNGELFF. Based on the CDR3 plus reference TRBV5-6 and TRBJ2-2, the full variable domain is DAGVTQSPTHLIKTRGQQVTLRCSPKSGHDTVSWYQQALGQGPQFIFQYYEEEERQRGNFPDRFSGHQFPNYSSELNVNALLLGDSALYLCASSSISRNGELFFGEGSRLTVL.